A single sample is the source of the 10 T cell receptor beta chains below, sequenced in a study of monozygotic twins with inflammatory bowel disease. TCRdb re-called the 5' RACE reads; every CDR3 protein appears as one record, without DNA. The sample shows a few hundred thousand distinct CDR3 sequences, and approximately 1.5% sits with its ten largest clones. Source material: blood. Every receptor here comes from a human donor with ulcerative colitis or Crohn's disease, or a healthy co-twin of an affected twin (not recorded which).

CDR3 loop: CASRRSSYNEQFF. This chain uses TRBV2 with TRBJ2-1. The germline gives CDR1 SNHLY, CDR2 FYNNEI. The CDR3 is made up of 13 amino acids. The full variable domain, completed using reference TRBV2 and TRBJ2-1, is EPEVTQTPSHQVTQMGQEVILRCVPISNHLYFYWYRQILGQKVEFLVSFYNNEISEKSEIFDDQFSVERPDGSNFTLKIRSTKLEDSAMYFCASRRSSYNEQFFGPGTRLTVL.

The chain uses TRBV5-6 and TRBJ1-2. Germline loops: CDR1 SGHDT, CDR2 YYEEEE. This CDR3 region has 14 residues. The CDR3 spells CASSLAERLYGYTF. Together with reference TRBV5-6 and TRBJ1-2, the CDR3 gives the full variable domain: DAGVTQSPTHLIKTRGQQVTLRCSPKSGHDTVSWYQQALGQGPQFIFQYYEEEERQRGNFPDRFSGHQFPNYSSELNVNALLLGDSALYLCASSLAERLYGYTFGSGTRLTVV.

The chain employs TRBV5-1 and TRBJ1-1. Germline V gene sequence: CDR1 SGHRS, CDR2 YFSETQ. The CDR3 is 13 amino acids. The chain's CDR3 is CASTLAPNTEAFF.

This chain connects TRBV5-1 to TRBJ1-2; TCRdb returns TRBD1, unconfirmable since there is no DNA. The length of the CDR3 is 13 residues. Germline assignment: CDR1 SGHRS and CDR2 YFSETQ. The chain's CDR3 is CASSPTGPDGYTF.

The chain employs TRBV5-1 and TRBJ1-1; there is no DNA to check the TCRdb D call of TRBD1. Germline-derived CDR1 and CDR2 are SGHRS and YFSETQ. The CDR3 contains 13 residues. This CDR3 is CASRRDSLTEAFF.

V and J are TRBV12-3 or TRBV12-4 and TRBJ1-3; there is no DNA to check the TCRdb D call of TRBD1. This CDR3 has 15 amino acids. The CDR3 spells CASSSTGLSGNTIYF.

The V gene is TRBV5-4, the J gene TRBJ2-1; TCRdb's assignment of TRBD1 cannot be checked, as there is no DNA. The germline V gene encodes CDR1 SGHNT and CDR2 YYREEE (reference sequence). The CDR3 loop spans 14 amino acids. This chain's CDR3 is CASSLAGERNEQFF.

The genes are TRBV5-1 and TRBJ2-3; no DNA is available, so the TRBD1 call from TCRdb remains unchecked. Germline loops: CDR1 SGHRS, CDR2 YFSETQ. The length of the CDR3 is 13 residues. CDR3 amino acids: CASRGPGTDTQYF.

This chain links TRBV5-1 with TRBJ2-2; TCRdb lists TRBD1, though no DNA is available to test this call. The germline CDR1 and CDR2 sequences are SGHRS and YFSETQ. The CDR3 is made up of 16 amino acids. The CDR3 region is CASSPALTSDTGELFF.

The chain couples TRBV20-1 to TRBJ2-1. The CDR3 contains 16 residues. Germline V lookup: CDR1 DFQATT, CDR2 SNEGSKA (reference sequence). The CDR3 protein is CSAPTPDCCSYNEQFF.